This entry lists 12 T cell receptor beta chains sequenced from one sample in a study of cytomegalovirus exposure and HLA in healthy donors. 13 Jbeta primers and 60 Vbeta primers were used for the PCR. Only in-frame clones appear in the TCRdb table, and some are missing; sequencing was by immunoSEQ multiplex PCR. The sample carries 200,000 or so clones, 84% recorded once. Specimen: PBMCs. These receptors all come from a boy aged 10-17 years in good health and CMV-seronegative.

This chain connects TRBV5-4 to TRBJ2-7; a possible D gene is TRBD2 (6 bases). The germline V and J ends were trimmed by 0 bases and 2 bases, with 12 bases remaining between them. Germline CDR1 reads SGHNT; CDR2 reads YYREEE (reference sequence). The CDR3 sequence is 15 residues long. CDR3 DNA: TGTGCCAGCAGCTTGGATTTAGGGAGGACCTACGAGCAGTACTTC. Residues: CASSLDLGRTYEQYF.

J is TRBJ1-4 and V is TRBV4-3, with TRBD1 identical over 8 bases. The CDR3 contains 15 residues. The V and J ends lost 4 bases and 5 bases, in that order; junction bases with no gene match: 6. Looked up from germline, CDR1 is LGHNA and CDR2 is YSLEER. As DNA, the CDR3 is TGCGCCAGCAGCCGGACAGGGTTGGGGAATGAAAAACTGTTTTTT. It codes for CASSRTGLGNEKLFF.

This sequence joins TRBV5-4 and TRBJ2-7; the match to TRBD1 covers 8 bases. CDR3 length equals 14 residues. V lost 4 bases to trimming and J lost 1 base; unmatched junction nucleotides: 4. Per germline, CDR1 SGHNT and CDR2 YYREEE (reference sequence). CDR3: CASSPWTGSYEQYF. In DNA, the CDR3 is TGTGCCAGCAGCCCTTGGACAGGGTCCTACGAGCAGTACTTC.

Only one count was recorded for this clone. The chain employs TRBV29-1 and TRBJ1-4; TRBD1 matches at 9 bases. Germline CDR1 is SQVTM and CDR2 is ANQGSEA. V dropped 6 bases and J dropped 4; count of bases not matched to a gene: 12. This CDR3 has 16 amino acids. The CDR3 region has the DNA TGCAGCGTATACCAAGAGTGGGACAGGGTTAATGAAAAACTGTTTTTT. Amino acids: CSVYQEWDRVNEKLFF.

This clone was observed once. This chain uses TRBV11-2 with TRBJ1-4, with 11 nucleotides matching TRBD1. V lost 6 bases, J lost 8 bases, and 8 bases stayed unmatched. Germline V gene data show CDR1 as SGHAT and CDR2 as FQNNGV. The CDR3 contains 15 residues. Written as DNA, the CDR3 is TGTGCCAGCAGGAAGGACAGGGGGCTTGGGGAAAAACTGTTTTTT. The encoded protein is CASRKDRGLGEKLFF.

The chain carries TRBV13 and TRBJ1-4; possibly TRBD1 for D (6 bases). The germline CDR1 and CDR2 sequences are PRHDT and FYEKMQ (reference sequence). With 5 bases removed from V and 0 bases from J, the gap between germline ends came to 16 bases. This CDR3 is 17 amino acids long. CDR3 coding DNA: TGTGCCAGCAGCCTCCGACAGGAAAAACCAACTAATGAAAAACTGTTTTTT. Amino acid sequence: CASSLRQEKPTNEKLFF. The whole variable domain, filled in from reference TRBV13 and TRBJ1-4, reads AAGVIQSPRHLIKEKRETATLKCYPIPRHDTVYWYQQGPGQDPQFLISFYEKMQSDKGSIPDRFSAQQFSDYHSELNMSSLELGDSALYFCASSLRQEKPTNEKLFFGSGTQLSVL.

The chain joins TRBV14 to TRBJ2-7, with 9 bases lining up with TRBD2. J was trimmed by 0 bases and V by 1 base; bases with no gene match: 7. The CDR3 length is 17 residues. Germline V gene sequence: CDR1 SGHDN, CDR2 FVKESK. The CDR3 is CASSQGLAGGVSYEQYF. CDR3 sequence (DNA): TGTGCCAGCAGCCAAGGCCTTGCGGGAGGGGTCTCCTACGAGCAGTACTTC.

The CDR3 is CASSHDYNSYNSPLHF. The CDR3, as DNA: TGCGCCAGCAGCCATGACTATAACTCCTATAATTCACCCCTCCACTTT. The chain links TRBV4-3 to TRBJ1-6; D is unclear. The length of the CDR3 is 16 residues. In germline, CDR1 is LGHNA, CDR2 YSLEER. V gave up 3 bases and J gave up 0 bases, with 9 bases separating them.

This rearrangement joins TRBV7-3 to TRBJ2-3; D may be TRBD2 (6 bases). Germline V CDR1 and CDR2: SGHTA, FQGTGA. Trimming shortened V by 5 bases and J by 3 bases, and 18 bases separated the two germline ends. This CDR3 has 16 amino acids. DNA for the CDR3: TGTGCCAGCAGCCGCGGGACTCTACATGAAACAGATACGCAGTATTTT. Encoded protein: CASSRGTLHETDTQYF.

CDR3 sequence: CASSFQGRAETQYF. CDR3 in DNA: TGTGCCAGCAGCTTTCAGGGAAGGGCTGAGACCCAGTACTTC. V and J are TRBV7-9 and TRBJ2-5, with TRBD1 as a possible D gene (5 bases). The CDR3 extends over 14 amino acids. V shed 3 bases and J shed 5 bases, with 13 bases lying between them. Germline V CDR1 and CDR2: SEHNR, FQNEAQ (reference sequence). The full variable domain, with the rest looked up from reference TRBV7-9 and TRBJ2-5, is DTGVSQNPRHKITKRGQNVTFRCDPISEHNRLYWYRQTLGQGPEFLTYFQNEAQLEKSRLLSDRFSAERPKGSFSTLEIQRTEQGDSAMYLCASSFQGRAETQYFGPGTRLLVL.

This sequence joins TRBV6-1 and TRBJ2-5; TRBD2 aligns across 13 bases. TRBJ2-7 matches the DNA end more closely, so the J call is doubtful. Germline loops: CDR1 MNHNS, CDR2 SASEGT. CDR3 length: 15 amino acids. The chain's CDR3 is CASSKLAGGFDEQYF. The CDR3 nucleotides read TGTGCCAGCAGTAAACTAGCGGGAGGGTTCGACGAGCAGTACTTC.

A few counts support this clone. The chain couples TRBV4-3 to TRBJ1-6, with 7 bases matching TRBD1. The CDR3 has 15 amino acids. From germline, CDR1 is LGHNA and CDR2 YSLEER. V dropped 6 bases and J dropped 7; count of bases not matched to a gene: 9. The CDR3 DNA sequence: TGCGCCAGCAGTACCAGGGACAGCGGGAATTCACCCCTCCACTTT. Translated, it gives CASSTRDSGNSPLHF.